The 22 T cell receptor beta chains given below trace back to one sample, sequenced in a study of cytomegalovirus exposure and HLA in healthy donors. Sequencing used immunoSEQ multiplex PCR; TCRdb keeps in-frame clones, though not all of them. Here the sample spans roughly 300,000 clones, 70% to 90% being singletons. Sequencing input: PBMCs. The receptors were gathered from a woman in her late teens or twenties in good health and CMV-seronegative.

The rearrangement links TRBV5-1 to TRBJ1-2; 7 bases align to TRBD1. Germline-derived CDR1 and CDR2 are SGHRS and YFSETQ. Trimming took 0 bases from V and 4 from J; bases not matched to a gene: 6. The CDR3 runs 15 residues. The CDR3, as DNA: TGCGCCAGCAGCTTGGCCAGTCAGGGGGGCTATGGCTACACCTTC. Amino acids: CASSLASQGGYGYTF.

CDR3 bases: TGTGCCAGCAGAATCGGGTGGGGAGGTGAGCAGTTCTTC. Translated: CASRIGWGGEQFF. The rearrangement links TRBV6-5 to TRBJ2-1, with D maybe TRBD2 (6 bases). The CDR3 is made up of 13 amino acids. Germline CDR1 and CDR2: MNHEY and SVGAGI. V was trimmed by 6 bases and J by 9 bases, leaving 15 bases between them.

The genes are TRBV6-1 and TRBJ2-1; a possible D gene is TRBD1 (5 bases). Per germline, CDR1 MNHNS and CDR2 SASEGT. The CDR3 has 12 amino acids. The V end was cut by 3 bases, the J end by 8 bases, with 8 bases between. CDR3 sequence (DNA): TGTGCCAGCAGTGACCAGGGCTATGAGCAGTTCTTC. It translates to CASSDQGYEQFF.

V is TRBV18 and J is TRBJ2-7; D gene unclear. CDR1 and CDR2 from the germline V gene are KGHSH and LQKENI. V was pared by 0 bases and J by 7 bases, with 16 bases between. This CDR3 is 15 amino acids long. This CDR3 reads CASSPPNPVDGEQYF. The DNA for the CDR3 is TGTGCCAGCTCACCACCGAATCCAGTCGACGGGGAGCAGTACTTC.

This chain uses TRBV7-9 with TRBJ1-2; D gene unclear. The CDR3 totals 15 residues. The ends were cut back, 1 base at V and 8 bases at J, with 17 bases in the middle. Germline-derived CDR1 and CDR2 are SEHNR and FQNEAQ (reference sequence). CDR3 sequence reads: CASSLGRGGFKGYTF. CDR3 DNA: TGTGCCAGCAGCTTAGGAAGAGGAGGGTTTAAGGGCTACACCTTC.

The gene calls are TRBV18 and TRBJ2-1, with TRBD1 as a possible D gene (6 bases). Germline CDR1 and CDR2: KGHSH and LQKENI. This CDR3 is 14 amino acids long. Trimming took 2 bases from V and 4 from J, leaving 9 bases between them. In DNA form, the CDR3 reads TGTGCCAGCTCACCAGGGCAGGGGTACAATGAGCAGTTCTTC. Translation gives CASSPGQGYNEQFF.

This rearrangement joins TRBV10-3 to TRBJ2-5; TRBD1 might be the D (5 bases). This CDR3 comprises 21 residues. The V gene's germline CDR1 is ENHRY and CDR2 SYGVKD. Between the trimmed V and J ends, which lost 4 bases and 3 bases, there was a span of 33 bases. The CDR3 DNA follows: TGTGCCATCAGTGGGTTCCAGGAGCCCAACAAGCTAGGGGTTAGGAAAGAGACCCAGTACTTC. This codes for CAISGFQEPNKLGVRKETQYF.

This sequence joins TRBV28 and TRBJ2-7; TRBD2 matches 7 bases. Germline V gene data show CDR1 as MDHEN and CDR2 as SYDVKM. Germline trimming cut 7 bases from V and 3 bases from J; bases unmatched to any gene: 3. The length of the CDR3 is 12 residues. The DNA of the CDR3 is TGTGCCAGCATCTCGGGGGGCTACGAGCAGTACTTC. Translating gives CASISGGYEQYF.

The rearrangement joins TRBV30 to TRBJ2-7; maybe TRBD2 (6 bases). The CDR3 spans 12 residues. From germline, CDR1 is GTSNPN and CDR2 SVGIG (reference sequence). Trimming took off 3 bases at V and 10 bases at J, with 16 bases between the two ends. CDR3: CAWRRGGLVQYF. CDR3 coding DNA: TGTGCCTGGAGGCGGGGCGGGCTCGTCCAGTACTTC.

This chain connects TRBV4-3 to TRBJ2-7; D may be TRBD1 (5 bases). The CDR3 covers 14 residues. The germline gives CDR1 LGHNA, CDR2 YSLEER. The germline V and J ends were trimmed by 0 bases and 3 bases, with 9 bases remaining between them. DNA of the CDR3: TGCGCCAGCAGCCAAGAAGGACATAACTACGAGCAGTACTTC. Protein sequence: CASSQEGHNYEQYF.

The V and J genes are TRBV7-9 and TRBJ2-4; D possibly corresponds to TRBD2 (5 bases). Germline assignment: CDR1 SEHNR and CDR2 FQNEAQ (reference sequence). The CDR3 runs 13 residues. The germline V and J ends were trimmed by 3 bases and 5 bases, with 8 bases remaining between them. As DNA, the CDR3 is TGTGCCAGCAGCTTTTTCGGGGAAAACATTCAGTACTTC. As protein: CASSFFGENIQYF.

The gene calls are TRBV2 and TRBJ2-1, with 7 bases aligning to TRBD1. The CDR3 spans 16 residues. J was trimmed by 7 bases and V by 5 bases; bases with no gene match: 14. Looked up from germline, CDR1 is SNHLY and CDR2 is FYNNEI. The CDR3 region is CASSHDDRAMENEQFF. DNA of the CDR3: TGTGCCAGCAGTCACGACGACAGGGCAATGGAGAATGAGCAGTTCTTC.

The chain is built from TRBV7-2 and TRBJ2-4, with D possibly being TRBD2 (5 bases). This CDR3 contains 13 residues. Germline V gene sequence: CDR1 SGHTA, CDR2 FQGNSA. Trimming removed 6 bases at V and 5 bases at J, with 11 bases between. The CDR3 sequence is CASSLDWQNIQYF. In nucleotides, the CDR3 is TGTGCCAGCAGTCTGGACTGGCAAAACATTCAGTACTTC.

This sequence joins TRBV11-2 and TRBJ2-7, with D tentatively TRBD1 (5 bases). CDR1 SGHAT and CDR2 FQNNGV come from the germline V gene. Trimming removed 2 bases from V and 4 bases from J, with 15 bases in between. The CDR3 sequence is 15 residues long. CDR3 sequence reads: CASSLQGVGQYEQYF. The CDR3, as DNA: TGTGCCAGCAGCTTACAGGGCGTGGGTCAATACGAGCAGTACTTC.

The chain has TRBV7-8 and TRBJ2-1; D might be TRBD2 (5 bases). Germline V gene sequence: CDR1 SGHVS, CDR2 FQNEAQ. There are 15 residues in the CDR3. V lost 1 base to trimming and J lost 5 bases, with 12 bases between them. The CDR3 loop reads CASSLGGWPDNEQFF. CDR3 sequence (DNA): TGTGCCAGCAGCTTAGGCGGGTGGCCCGACAATGAGCAGTTCTTC.

V gene TRBV28 combines with J gene TRBJ2-5, with 7 nucleotides matching TRBD2. Germline-derived CDR1 and CDR2 are MDHEN and SYDVKM. The trim removed 1 base at V and 4 bases at J, leaving 12 bases unmatched. This CDR3 spans 17 amino acids. CDR3 coding DNA: TGTGCCAGCAGTTTATTTAGCCTAGCGGTGAGGGGAGAGACCCAGTACTTC. Translated: CASSLFSLAVRGETQYF.

The gene calls are TRBV13 and TRBJ2-1; D gene ambiguous. The V and J ends lost 5 bases and 4 bases respectively, with 9 bases between them. This CDR3 is 13 amino acids long. Germline values: CDR1 PRHDT, CDR2 FYEKMQ (reference sequence). Here the CDR3 reads CASSRYSYNEQFF. The DNA for the CDR3 is TGTGCCAGCAGCAGATACAGTTACAATGAGCAGTTCTTC.

This clone showed up just once. The chain recombines TRBV5-1 with TRBJ1-4; 8 bases are a match to TRBD1. The germline V gene has CDR1 SGHRS and CDR2 YFSETQ. This CDR3 comprises 15 residues. With V trimmed by 4 bases and J by 3 bases, 5 bases remained unmatched. The CDR3 region has the DNA TGCGCCAGCAGCCGAGGGACAGGACCTAATGAAAAACTGTTTTTT. As protein: CASSRGTGPNEKLFF. The whole variable domain, remainder taken from reference TRBV5-1 and TRBJ1-4, is KAGVTQTPRYLIKTRGQQVTLSCSPISGHRSVSWYQQTPGQGLQFLFEYFSETQRNKGNFPGRFSGRQFSNSRSEMNVSTLELGDSALYLCASSRGTGPNEKLFFGSGTQLSVL.

This chain joins TRBV2 and TRBJ2-5; 10 bases align to TRBD1. V trimming: 8 bases; J trimming: 3 bases; junction bases outside the gene matches: 6. This CDR3 region has 14 residues. Germline CDR1 is SNHLY and CDR2 is FYNNEI. This CDR3 is CASHRDRGEETQYF. In DNA form, the CDR3 reads TGTGCCAGCCACCGGGACAGGGGTGAAGAGACCCAGTACTTC. Filled out from reference TRBV2 and TRBJ2-5, the complete variable domain reads EPEVTQTPSHQVTQMGQEVILRCVPISNHLYFYWYRQILGQKVEFLVSFYNNEISEKSEIFDDQFSVERPDGSNFTLKIRSTKLEDSAMYFCASHRDRGEETQYFGPGTRLLVL.

V usage is TRBV29-1 and J usage is TRBJ2-1; TRBD1 aligns across 9 bases. Germline trimming cut 6 bases from V and 6 bases from J; bases unmatched to any gene: 6. The CDR3 consists of 13 residues. The germline V gene encodes CDR1 SQVTM and CDR2 ANQGSEA. CDR3 nucleotide sequence: TGCAGCGTCCGACAGGGGGTCGGCAATGAGCAGTTCTTC. Protein: CSVRQGVGNEQFF.

The chain recombines TRBV5-1 with TRBJ1-2; D might be TRBD1 (6 bases). The length of the CDR3 is 16 residues. Trimming removed 2 bases from V and 3 bases from J, with 17 bases in between. CDR1 is SGHRS and CDR2 is YFSETQ in the germline V gene. The DNA for the CDR3 is TGCGCCAGCAGCTTCACTAGAACAGGGAGCGACTATGGCTACACCTTC. Protein sequence: CASSFTRTGSDYGYTF. Full variable domain (rest looked up from reference TRBV5-1 and TRBJ1-2): KAGVTQTPRYLIKTRGQQVTLSCSPISGHRSVSWYQQTPGQGLQFLFEYFSETQRNKGNFPGRFSGRQFSNSRSEMNVSTLELGDSALYLCASSFTRTGSDYGYTFGSGTRLTVV.

This chain uses TRBV27 with TRBJ2-7; the D gene is possibly TRBD2 (5 bases). Germline V lookup: CDR1 MNHEY, CDR2 SMNVEV (reference sequence). With 3 bases removed from V and 5 bases from J, the gap between germline ends came to 5 bases. The CDR3 contains 11 residues. The CDR3 sequence is CASSFGNEQYF. The DNA of the CDR3 is TGTGCCAGCAGTTTCGGGAACGAGCAGTACTTC.